Given below is one TCR beta chain in context. Only one count was recorded for this clone. The antigen it binds to is not known. Qualities for individual bases were not recorded, and no much larger clone is one base off. Using the deep immunoSEQ assay, TCR CDR3 regions were amplified from genomic DNA by multiplex PCR. Extracted genomic DNA from each cell subset was spread evenly across all wells of several immunoSEQ 96-well plates, with each plate serving as a replicate. For sorted subsets, each replicate PCR was loaded with approximately 190 ng genomic DNA, equivalent to 25,000 to 35,000 T cell genomes. The purified libraries were quantified using a Qubit 3.0 fluorometer, sized with a Bioanalyzer 2100, and then quantified again using the KAPA Library Quantification kit. Every immunoSEQ 96-well plate was sequenced on a separate single-read 150-cycle Illumina NextSeq 550 flow cell. As for the original processing: Because only junctional sequences without quality scores were contained in the immunoSEQ output, filtering matching that applied to full-length reads could not be performed. Sequences were annotated with PyIR, a Python wrapper for IgBLAST v1.9, and V/J genes and CDR3 were assigned using IMGT germline references. Reads were filtered out if the reads had weak V/J assignments (E-value above 1e-6), no CDR3, stop codons, out-of-frame junctions, or ambiguous translated residues. A V3J clonotype was defined by an identical inferred V gene, J gene, and CDR3 amino acid sequence. To compute the percentage overlap between repertoires, the number of shared unique clonotypes was divided by the size of the smaller repertoire. RTK rarefaction, the Chao1 estimator, and Recon v2.1 estimates of unobserved clonotypes were used to assess repertoire richness. Generation probabilities for all TCRbeta clonotypes obtained by the gDNA method from a few donors were computed using OLGA. The immuneACCESS repertoire file appears here via TCRdb, limited to in-frame rearrangements. These files lack a portion of the clones; in checked studies, under half of the deficit traces to unresolved V genes, and the cause of the others is not known. V, J and clone size were drawn from that table, and D and trimming were deduced from the DNA. This sample is represented by about 2,500,000 clones; just over 90% of them were singletons. Over 0.12% of the sample lies in the top ten.

This entry comes from a study of shared clonotypes between healthy human individuals (dated by TCRdb to the early 2020s). In terms of the full investigation: The cohort included three men and a couple of women between 18 and 49 years of age. For each donor, CD4 naive and CD4 memory were each run on three plates, CD8 naive on two plates, and CD8 memory on one plate. Blood TCR repertoires of roughly five healthy adults were deeply sequenced to estimate repertoire size and the extent of clonotype sharing between individuals. Different laboratories and diverse techniques were used to prepare libraries and sequence TCR repertoires, to increase sequencing depth and limit assay-specific biases. Per donor, leukapheresis produced somewhere between about 0.8 and 9 billion PBMCs.

The CDR3 numbers 15 residues from cysteine through phenylalanine. The kept DNA is CDR3 alone, 45 bases in frame from the first base. Reading the germline V gene (reference sequence) gives CDR1 SEHNR and CDR2 FQNEAQ. Relative to germline, V is 7 bases shorter and J is 2 bases shorter, with 17 bases between their ends. Donors were healthy HIV-negative adults with no recently reported acute infections or vaccinations. Only Caucasian adults living in Nashville, Tennessee, USA were represented among the donors. Magnetic negative selection was used to enrich CD4+ T cells, after which naive cells were positively selected on CD45RA and the negative fraction became the memory subset. After blood collection by leukapheresis, PBMCs were isolated using Ficoll-Histopaque density gradient centrifugation and then cryopreserved in the vapor phase of liquid nitrogen. Analytical flow cytometry was used to check the purity and quantity of each magnetically sorted T cell population. Genomic DNA was isolated from each sorted fraction and quantified by UV absorbance on a Nanodrop 2000c.

Study-level results and caveats: Only blood was sampled, and tissue TCR repertoires likely differ from those in blood. Rarefaction of sorted-subset datasets indicated incomplete sequencing despite the large sequencing depth. Compared with non-shared clonotypes, clonotypes shared by all four sorted-subset donors had higher generation probabilities. Pairwise subsampling led to the expectation that sequencing depth would affect the degree of clonotype sharing among donors. When a handful of donors were compared, the shared fraction of clonotypes was around 5% for naive CD4, 3.5% for naive CD8, more than 2% for memory CD4, and 0.3% to 0.5% for memory CD8. Naive subsets generally had larger estimated clonotype richness than memory subsets. Because the study included a small number of donors, the genetic and exposure-history diversity represented was limited.

This sequence uses TRBV7-9 and TRBJ2-5; the D gene is perhaps TRBD1 or TRBD2, as each covers 5 bases. The sample consisted of naive CD4+ T cells sorted from blood. Interpreted using the paper, the cell subset or site label stands for: CD45RA+ positively selected. The sequence was obtained from a man between 18 and 35 years old in good health. The CDR3 corresponds to CASTQYRDQQETQYF. The sequence in DNA is TGTGCCAGCACCCAATACCGGGACCAACAAGAGACCCAGTACTTC.